This is a list of T cell receptor beta chains from one sample in a study of lymphopenia after photon versus proton radiotherapy. Here immunoSEQ multiplex PCR was the method, and the copy in TCRdb shows in-frame clones only, minus some. This sample has around 29,000 clones, with approximately 84% found just once. The source was peripheral blood, collected from a patient treated with proton-based radiotherapy. These receptors were taken from a woman in her 70s with pancreatic cancer. Both conserved end residues are part of each CDR3. D genes are given only for firm matches. For some rows the clone size is stated as once, few or many, or as a class when expanded; others skip it.

D: NA; V: TRBV4-3; J: TRBJ1-4; size: NA; CDR3: CASSQDMTGTGEKLFF; DNA: TGCGCCAGCAGCCAAGATATGACAGGAACCGGGGAAAAACTGTTTTTT
D: TRBD1; V: TRBV30; J: TRBJ1-1; size: NA; CDR3: CAWRRGQGTEAFF; DNA: TGTGCCTGGAGGAGGGGGCAGGGCACTGAAGCTTTCTTT
D: TRBD2; V: TRBV19; J: TRBJ2-5; size: few; CDR3: CASRASGLAGFQETQYF; DNA: TGTGCCAGTAGAGCCTCGGGACTAGCGGGATTCCAAGAGACCCAGTACTTC
D: NA; V: TRBV27; J: TRBJ2-2; size: NA; CDR3: CASRGSVPGELFF; DNA: TGTGCCAGCAGAGGTTCTGTGCCCGGGGAGCTGTTTTTT
D: NA; V: TRBV4-3; J: TRBJ2-7; size: NA; CDR3: CASSQEVSYEQYF; DNA: TGCGCCAGCAGCCAAGAGGTGAGTTACGAGCAGTACTTC
D: TRBD2; V: TRBV13; J: TRBJ2-1; size: NA; CDR3: CASSLEGLAVIKQFF; DNA: TGTGCCAGCAGCTTAGAGGGACTAGCGGTGATTAAGCAGTTCTTC
D: NA; V: TRBV19; J: TRBJ2-2; size: NA; CDR3: CASSIPMGYDTGELFF; DNA: TGTGCCAGTAGTATACCCATGGGGTATGACACCGGGGAGCTGTTTTTT
D: TRBD1; V: TRBV19; J: TRBJ1-1; size: few; CDR3: CASSLTTGERLTEAFF; DNA: TGTGCCAGTAGTTTGACGACAGGGGAACGGCTCACTGAAGCTTTCTTT
D: NA; V: TRBV20-1; J: TRBJ2-5; size: NA; CDR3: CSARVGQTQYF; DNA: TGCAGTGCTAGGGTGGGACAGACCCAGTACTTC
D: TRBD2; V: TRBV4-3; J: TRBJ2-1; size: few; CDR3: CASSQDFRAGGQLRSYNEQFF; DNA: TGCGCCAGCAGCCAAGATTTCCGGGCGGGGGGCCAGCTCCGCTCCTACAATGAGCAGTTCTTC
D: TRBD2; V: TRBV4-2; J: TRBJ2-1; size: NA; CDR3: CASSQRFPETSGRSNEQFF; DNA: TGTGCCAGCAGCCAACGTTTCCCGGAGACTAGCGGGAGGTCAAATGAGCAGTTCTTC
D: NA; V: TRBV19; J: TRBJ1-5; size: NA; CDR3: CASSNTGMGNQPQHF; DNA: TGTGCCAGTAGTAATACGGGTATGGGCAATCAGCCCCAGCATTTT
D: NA; V: TRBV7-2; J: TRBJ1-5; size: NA; CDR3: CASSLGSPRYQPQHF; DNA: TGTGCCAGCAGCTTAGGGTCGCCCAGGTACCAGCCCCAGCATTTT
D: TRBD2; V: TRBV6-6; J: TRBJ2-1; size: NA; CDR3: CATQGSSGDKEQFF; DNA: TGTGCCACCCAAGGTTCCAGCGGGGATAAAGAGCAGTTCTTC
D: NA; V: TRBV11-3; J: TRBJ1-2; size: NA; CDR3: CASSLDTGIAYGYTF; DNA: TGTGCCAGCAGCTTGGATACAGGGATTGCCTATGGCTACACCTTC
D: NA; V: TRBV11-3; J: TRBJ2-2; size: NA; CDR3: CASSRWMGEAGELFF; DNA: TGTGCCAGCAGCCGCTGGATGGGGGAGGCCGGGGAGCTGTTTTTT
D: TRBD1; V: TRBV6-1; J: TRBJ1-1; size: NA; CDR3: CASSPTGKNTEAFF; DNA: TGTGCCAGCAGTCCGACAGGGAAGAACACTGAAGCTTTCTTT
D: TRBD2; V: TRBV11-2; J: TRBJ2-7; size: NA; CDR3: CASSPMRLAGGKDEQYF; DNA: TGTGCCAGCAGCCCGATGAGACTAGCGGGAGGGAAAGACGAGCAGTACTTC
D: NA; V: TRBV21-1; J: TRBJ2-5; size: NA; CDR3: CASSKLGQVSGETQYF; DNA: TGTGCCAGCAGCAAACTCGGACAGGTCTCTGGGGAGACCCAGTACTTC